Shown below are 28 T cell receptor beta chains from a single sample sequenced in a study of OX40 agonist ivuxolimab in advanced cancers. Only in-frame clones appear in the TCRdb table, and some are missing; sequencing was by immunoSEQ multiplex PCR. There are more than 50,000 clones in the sample; roughly 84% occur only once, and 4.5% to 5.5% lies in the top ten. The sample was CD4+ or CD8+ T cells sorted from blood, taken in a trial of the OX40 agonist ivuxolimab. The receptors here all came from an adult with an advanced solid tumor such as melanoma, head and neck, liver or kidney cancer.

The genes are TRBV5-4 and TRBJ1-2; D is undetermined. Germline CDR1 is SGHNT and CDR2 is YYREEE (reference sequence). The V gene lost 3 bases and the J gene lost 0 bases, with 12 bases spanning the gap. This CDR3 contains 15 residues. In DNA form, the CDR3 reads TGTGCCAGCAGCTCCGAATTTGGGCCTAACTATGGCTACACCTTC. As protein: CASSSEFGPNYGYTF.

This clone was seen more than once but under ten times. The genes are TRBV13 and TRBJ2-7, with TRBD1 identical over 7 bases. This CDR3 region has 14 residues. Trimming took 5 bases from V and 2 from J; bases not matched to a gene: 6. Germline V gene data show CDR1 as PRHDT and CDR2 as FYEKMQ (reference sequence). CDR3: CASSARQGTYEQYF. CDR3 DNA sequence: TGTGCCAGCAGCGCCCGACAGGGAACCTACGAGCAGTACTTC. The entire variable domain, with the rest obtained from reference TRBV13 and TRBJ2-7, is as follows: AAGVIQSPRHLIKEKRETATLKCYPIPRHDTVYWYQQGPGQDPQFLISFYEKMQSDKGSIPDRFSAQQFSDYHSELNMSSLELGDSALYFCASSARQGTYEQYFGPGTRLTVT.

This clone was recorded a few times. The V call is TRBV6-5, the J call TRBJ2-1; D could derive from TRBD1 or TRBD2 (5 bases each). V lost 8 bases to trimming and J lost 4 bases, with 15 bases between them. The CDR3 consists of 14 residues. Looked up from germline, CDR1 is MNHEY and CDR2 is SVGAGI. CDR3 sequence: CASATAGTYNEQFF. The CDR3 coding sequence is TGTGCCAGCGCGACCGCCGGGACGTACAATGAGCAGTTCTTC.

The chain links TRBV28 to TRBJ2-7; 9 bases agree with TRBD2. Germline V gene sequence: CDR1 MDHEN, CDR2 SYDVKM. CDR3 length: 14 residues. Germline trimming cut 5 bases from V and 5 bases from J; bases unmatched to any gene: 7. As DNA, the CDR3 is TGTGCCAGCAGTCCCCCCGGGACTAGCCACGAGCAGTACTTC. Protein product: CASSPPGTSHEQYF.

CDR3 bases: TGTGCCAGCAGTGATACTTTGGGATCCCCTACCTACGAGCAGTACTTC. Encoded protein: CASSDTLGSPTYEQYF. This rearrangement joins TRBV28 to TRBJ2-7, with no clear D. This CDR3 region has 16 residues. CDR1 is MDHEN and CDR2 is SYDVKM in the germline V gene. V dropped 5 bases and J dropped 2 bases, with 19 bases sitting between them.

The chain is built from TRBV5-6 and TRBJ1-4; perhaps TRBD1 as D (6 bases). V was pared by 5 bases and J by 6 bases, with 20 bases between. The CDR3 consists of 16 residues. CDR1 and CDR2 from the germline V gene are SGHDT and YYEEEE. CDR3 region: CASRETGGTHDEKLFF. Written as DNA, the CDR3 is TGTGCCAGCAGGGAGACTGGGGGGACACATGATGAAAAACTGTTTTTT.

This chain joins TRBV5-1 and TRBJ1-1; D remains unclear. The length of the CDR3 is 14 residues. The germline V gene encodes CDR1 SGHRS and CDR2 YFSETQ. V was clipped by 2 bases and J by 1 base, with 9 bases between them. The CDR3 nucleotides read TGCGCCAGCAGCTTTCGAAACAAGAACACTGAAGCTTTCTTT. Protein product: CASSFRNKNTEAFF.

V and J are TRBV4-1 and TRBJ2-3, with 8 positions matching TRBD1. Germline-derived CDR1 and CDR2 are MGHRA and YSYEKL. This CDR3 spans 16 amino acids. The V segment lost 2 bases and the J segment 2 bases; nucleotides outside the gene matches: 6. As DNA, the CDR3 is TGCGCCAGCAGCCAACCTTACAGGGGGTCCACAGATACGCAGTATTTT. Residues: CASSQPYRGSTDTQYF.

V gene TRBV11-1 combines with J gene TRBJ2-7, with 8 bases aligning to TRBD1. The CDR3 is 15 residues long. CDR1 is SGHAT and CDR2 is FQDESV in the germline V gene (reference sequence). V gave up 5 bases and J gave up 0 bases; unmatched junction bases: 6. In DNA, the CDR3 is TGTGCCAGCAGCCCCGAGACAGGGGACTCCTACGAGCAGTACTTC. Protein: CASSPETGDSYEQYF. Full variable domain (rest looked up from reference TRBV11-1 and TRBJ2-7): EAEVAQSPRYKITEKSQAVAFWCDPISGHATLYWYRQILGQGPELLVQFQDESVVDDSQLPKDRFSAERLKGVDSTLKIQPAELGDSAMYLCASSPETGDSYEQYFGPGTRLTVT.

Only a few counts were recorded for this clone. The V call is TRBV7-9, the J call TRBJ1-2; no definite D call. CDR1 and CDR2 from the germline V gene are SEHNR and FQNEAQ (reference sequence). With 1 base removed from V and 2 bases from J, the gap between germline ends came to 8 bases. CDR3 length: 14 residues. The CDR3 is CASSLEAVNYGYTF. The CDR3 nucleotides read TGTGCCAGCAGCTTAGAGGCGGTAAACTATGGCTACACCTTC.

The chain couples TRBV19 to TRBJ2-1, with a weak D call TRBD2 (7 bases). The length of the CDR3 is 15 residues. V was cut by 1 base and J by 3 bases, with 10 bases left in between. CDR1 is LNHDA, CDR2 SQIVND, per germline (reference sequence). The CDR3 DNA reads TGTGCCAGTAGTATAGGGGGGGGCGACTACAATGAGCAGTTCTTC. It yields the protein CASSIGGGDYNEQFF.

This clone was detected only once. This chain connects TRBV5-1 to TRBJ2-5; possibly TRBD2 for D (6 bases). The CDR3 contains 16 residues. Trimming took off 4 bases at V and 2 bases at J, with 18 bases between the two ends. CDR1 and CDR2 (germline): SGHRS, YFSETQ. The CDR3 bases are TGCGCCAGCAGCGGATTACGGGGGTGGGGTCAAGAGACCCAGTACTTC. Its protein is CASSGLRGWGQETQYF.

In its sample, this clone was seen once. The rearrangement links TRBV4-2 to TRBJ2-2; D remains unclear. The ends were cut back, 4 bases at V and 6 bases at J, with 6 bases in the middle. The germline V gene encodes CDR1 LGHNA and CDR2 YNFKEQ. This CDR3 is built from 12 residues. The CDR3 spells CASSLSAGELFF. The DNA of the CDR3 is TGTGCCAGCAGCCTGAGCGCCGGGGAGCTGTTTTTT.

The chain recombines TRBV29-1 with TRBJ2-2; 9 bases are a match to TRBD2. Germline V gives CDR1 SQVTM, CDR2 ANQGSEA. V shed 5 bases, J shed 5 bases, and the junction held 6 bases outside the gene matches. The CDR3 totals 14 residues. The CDR3 bases are TGCAGCGTTAGACTAGCGGAATTGACCGGGGAGCTGTTTTTT. It yields the protein CSVRLAELTGELFF.

V is TRBV10-2 and J is TRBJ2-2; a weak D match, TRBD2 (6 bases). V lost 6 bases, J lost 7 bases, and 18 bases lay in between. CDR3 length: 15 residues. In germline, CDR1 is WSHSY, CDR2 SAAADI. CDR3 protein: CASRTVGGMGGELFF. DNA of the CDR3: TGCGCCAGCAGGACCGTCGGCGGGATGGGCGGGGAGCTGTTTTTT.

CDR3 loop: CASSPGTVSNQPQHF. In nucleotides, the CDR3 is TGTGCCAGCAGTCCCGGGACAGTTAGCAATCAGCCCCAGCATTTT. This rearrangement joins TRBV19 to TRBJ1-5, with 7 nucleotides matching TRBD1. The CDR3 consists of 15 residues. Germline loops: CDR1 LNHDA, CDR2 SQIVND (reference sequence). The V and J ends lost 9 bases and 0 bases, in that order; junction bases with no gene match: 8.

This clone was recorded only once. The chain joins TRBV25-1 to TRBJ2-7; 12 positions match TRBD2. Germline V gives CDR1 MGHDK, CDR2 SYGVNS. The CDR3 sequence is 14 residues long. V shed 3 bases and J 3 bases; nucleotides not matched to a gene: 0. The CDR3 DNA reads TGTGCCAGCAGTGAGACTAGCGGGAGCTACGAGCAGTACTTC. Its translation is CASSETSGSYEQYF.

The chain uses TRBV5-6 and TRBJ2-1, with D perhaps TRBD2 (6 bases). Trimming left V 2 bases short and J 4 bases short, with 10 bases between. Per germline, CDR1 SGHDT and CDR2 YYEEEE. CDR3 length: 14 residues. CDR3 in amino acids: CASSLRDSYNEQFF. CDR3 DNA sequence: TGTGCCAGCAGCTTACGGGACTCATACAATGAGCAGTTCTTC. The full variable domain, completed using reference TRBV5-6 and TRBJ2-1, is DAGVTQSPTHLIKTRGQQVTLRCSPKSGHDTVSWYQQALGQGPQFIFQYYEEEERQRGNFPDRFSGHQFPNYSSELNVNALLLGDSALYLCASSLRDSYNEQFFGPGTRLTVL.

This sequence joins TRBV19 and TRBJ1-1; unclear D gene. The CDR3 covers 11 residues. V was shortened by 3 bases and J by 1 base, with 0 bases between the two germline ends. Germline values: CDR1 LNHDA, CDR2 SQIVND (reference sequence). The CDR3 sequence is CASSMNTEAFF. The CDR3 nucleotides are TGTGCCAGTAGTATGAACACTGAAGCTTTCTTT.

This clone was seen just once. This chain connects TRBV28 to TRBJ2-2; D is undetermined. This CDR3 is built from 14 residues. CDR1 MDHEN and CDR2 SYDVKM come from the germline V gene. The V end was cut by 7 bases, the J end by 3 bases, with 12 bases between. CDR3 nucleotide sequence: TGTGCCAGCAAGGCTGGGCGATACACCGGGGAGCTGTTTTTT. Amino acids: CASKAGRYTGELFF.

V gene TRBV20-1 combines with J gene TRBJ2-7; D not resolved. The CDR3 consists of 11 residues. V dropped 3 bases and J dropped 3 bases, with 6 bases sitting between them. CDR1 is DFQATT, CDR2 SNEGSKA, per germline (reference sequence). The DNA for the CDR3 is TGCAGTGCTAGCTCAGACTACGAGCAGTACTTC. Translation gives CSASSDYEQYF.

For the CDR3, the DNA is TGTGCCACCAGAGCGGGTGGAGGCACAGATACGCAGTATTTT. Protein: CATRAGGGTDTQYF. This chain uses TRBV25-1 with TRBJ2-3, with D possibly TRBD2 on 6 matching bases. CDR1 is MGHDK and CDR2 is SYGVNS in the germline V gene. This CDR3 has 14 residues. V was trimmed by 10 bases and J by 1 base, leaving 15 bases between them.

The genes are TRBV5-5 and TRBJ1-1; D not resolved. V shed 4 bases and J shed 4 bases, with 14 bases lying between them. The CDR3 consists of 14 residues. Germline V gives CDR1 SGHKS, CDR2 YYEKEE (reference sequence). The CDR3 DNA is TGTGCCAGCAGCCCCTGGACCCCCCTCACTGAAGCTTTCTTT. Protein: CASSPWTPLTEAFF.

The count of this clone is one. The rearrangement links TRBV7-2 to TRBJ2-3, with 10 bases fitting TRBD2. Germline V gives CDR1 SGHTA, CDR2 FQGNSA. The CDR3 length is 13 residues. V shed 4 bases and J 6 bases; nucleotides not matched to a gene: 1. The chain's CDR3 is CASSYSGRDTQYF. CDR3 DNA: TGTGCCAGCAGCTATAGCGGGAGGGATACGCAGTATTTT. The variable domain in full, completed from reference TRBV7-2 and TRBJ2-3, reads GAGVSQSPSNKVTEKGKDVELRCDPISGHTALYWYRQSLGQGLEFLIYFQGNSAPDKSGLPSDRFSAERTGGSVSTLTIQRTQQEDSAVYLCASSYSGRDTQYFGPGTRLTVL.

The CDR3 coding sequence is TGTGCCAGCAGTACCCGGACAGGGCTGACCGGGGAGCTGTTTTTT. Translating it yields CASSTRTGLTGELFF. The V gene is TRBV27, the J gene TRBJ2-2, with 8 bases fitting TRBD1. Losses at the gene ends were 5 bases for V and 5 bases for J; bases not matched to a gene: 7. Germline CDR1 MNHEY, CDR2 SMNVEV (reference sequence). The CDR3 is made up of 15 amino acids.

This clone has only one observation. The J gene is TRBJ2-1, the V gene TRBV6-1; 10 bases agree with TRBD2. J was trimmed by 9 bases and V by 1 base; bases with no gene match: 3. The CDR3 is 14 residues long. CDR1 and CDR2 (germline): MNHNS, SASEGT. CDR3 protein: CASSEGLAGAEQFF. CDR3 DNA sequence: TGTGCCAGCAGTGAAGGGCTAGCGGGAGCTGAGCAGTTCTTC.

This chain links TRBV5-5 with TRBJ2-7; TRBD1 agrees at 11 bases. Germline trimming cut 4 bases from V and 0 bases from J; bases unmatched to any gene: 9. This CDR3 spans 17 amino acids. The germline CDR1 and CDR2 sequences are SGHKS and YYEKEE (reference sequence). The CDR3 nucleotides read TGTGCCAGCAGCACAGGGGACAGGGGGTTCCCCTCCTACGAGCAGTACTTC. It translates to CASSTGDRGFPSYEQYF.

The V call is TRBV5-1, the J call TRBJ2-7; TRBD1 matches 8 bases. The CDR3 is 16 amino acids. CDR1 is SGHRS, CDR2 YFSETQ, per germline. V was clipped by 0 bases and J by 5 bases; unmatched bases: 10. CDR3 amino acids: CASSLEAPGGLDEQYF. For the CDR3, the DNA is TGCGCCAGCAGCTTGGAGGCCCCAGGGGGCCTGGACGAGCAGTACTTC. The complete variable domain, with remaining parts taken from reference TRBV5-1 and TRBJ2-7, reads KAGVTQTPRYLIKTRGQQVTLSCSPISGHRSVSWYQQTPGQGLQFLFEYFSETQRNKGNFPGRFSGRQFSNSRSEMNVSTLELGDSALYLCASSLEAPGGLDEQYFGPGTRLTVT.